What follows are 12 T cell receptor beta chains derived from one specimen sequenced in a study of blood T cell repertoires in COVID-19. TCRdb's copy holds only in-frame clones and misses some; the assay was immunoSEQ multiplex PCR. The sample contains fewer than 250,000 clones, roughly 94% of which appear only once. Sequenced input: peripheral blood. The receptors originated from a man aged 30 to 39 with acute or convalescent COVID-19.

This chain uses TRBV19 with TRBJ1-2; D call uncertain. V gave up 4 bases and J gave up 8 bases, with 17 bases separating them. Germline V gene sequence: CDR1 LNHDA, CDR2 SQIVND (reference sequence). The CDR3 covers 14 residues. DNA for the CDR3: TGTGCCAGTAGTAAAGCTTCTCTCGAGGTCGGCTACACCTTC. As protein: CASSKASLEVGYTF.

CDR3 in amino acids: CASSQVRGGNEQYF. CDR3 DNA: TGTGCCAGCAGTCAAGTGAGGGGGGGAAACGAGCAGTACTTC. The V and J genes are TRBV11-2 and TRBJ2-7, with D possibly matching TRBD2 (7 bases). The CDR3 spans 14 residues. Trimming pared 6 bases from V and 5 bases from J, leaving 17 bases between. Looked up from germline, CDR1 is SGHAT and CDR2 is FQNNGV.

This rearrangement joins TRBV4-1 to TRBJ2-3, with 9 bases identical to TRBD1. The CDR3 covers 16 residues. Looked up from germline, CDR1 is MGHRA and CDR2 is YSYEKL. J gave up 0 bases and V 4 bases, and 5 bases lay outside the gene matches. Here the CDR3 DNA reads TGCGCCAGCAGCCCGCGGGACAGGGCGAGCACAGATACGCAGTATTTT. The encoded protein is CASSPRDRASTDTQYF.

This chain connects TRBV5-1 to TRBJ1-2; unclear D gene. This CDR3 region has 13 residues. V gave up 3 bases and J gave up 4 bases, with 10 bases separating them. In germline, CDR1 is SGHRS, CDR2 YFSETQ. This CDR3 is CASSSGEAYGYTF. The CDR3 coding sequence is TGCGCCAGCAGCTCCGGGGAGGCCTATGGCTACACCTTC.

This clone has only one observation. This rearrangement joins TRBV6-5 to TRBJ2-5; 7 bases line up with TRBD1. CDR1 MNHEY and CDR2 SVGAGI come from the germline V gene. This CDR3 is built from 14 residues. After removal of 4 bases from V and 5 bases from J, the junction contained 7 bases not matched to a gene. The DNA of the CDR3 is TGTGCCAGCAGTTTCGACAGGGTTCGCGAGACCCAGTACTTC. Translation gives CASSFDRVRETQYF.

The rearrangement joins TRBV18 to TRBJ1-5; D uncertain. This CDR3 is 14 amino acids long. Trimming left V 3 bases short and J 5 bases short, with 11 bases between. CDR1 KGHSH and CDR2 LQKENI come from the germline V gene. CDR3 in amino acids: CASSPYLGDQPQHF. The CDR3 DNA sequence: TGTGCCAGCTCACCCTATCTCGGGGATCAGCCCCAGCATTTT.

The J gene is TRBJ1-1, the V gene TRBV9, with D unclear. Germline lookup yields CDR1 SGDLS and CDR2 YYNGEE. The CDR3 spans 13 residues. Trimming took off 1 base at V and 4 bases at J, with 8 bases between the two ends. CDR3 sequence: CASSVRVSTEAFF. The DNA for the CDR3 is TGTGCCAGCAGCGTACGGGTTAGCACTGAAGCTTTCTTT.

The rearrangement uses TRBV29-1 and TRBJ2-7, with D perhaps TRBD2 (6 bases). This CDR3 comprises 13 residues. Trimming pared 4 bases from V and 1 base from J, leaving 11 bases between. Germline V lookup: CDR1 SQVTM, CDR2 ANQGSEA. The CDR3 sequence is CSVVPAGSYEQYF. The CDR3 coding sequence is TGCAGCGTTGTTCCAGCGGGTTCCTACGAGCAGTACTTC.

The chain has TRBV7-9 and TRBJ1-4; 9 bases align to TRBD1. Germline values: CDR1 SEHNR, CDR2 FQNEAQ (reference sequence). This CDR3 is 15 amino acids long. The V segment lost 6 bases and the J segment 5 bases; nucleotides outside the gene matches: 7. Here the CDR3 DNA reads TGTGCCAGCAGTCCCGACAGGGGGTTAAATGAAAAACTGTTTTTT. Residues: CASSPDRGLNEKLFF.

The chain uses TRBV3-1 (or the pseudogene TRBV3-2) and TRBJ2-3; 10 bases are a match to TRBD2. The trim removed 6 bases at V and 4 bases at J, leaving 7 bases unmatched. This CDR3 has 15 amino acids. Looked up from germline, CDR1 is LGHDT and CDR2 is YNNKEL (reference sequence). CDR3 in DNA: TGTGCCAGCAGTCGCTTAGCGGGGGGAGCAGATACGCAGTATTTT. Protein product: CASSRLAGGADTQYF.

This chain joins TRBV28 and TRBJ2-2; tentatively, D is TRBD2 (5 bases). This CDR3 is built from 13 residues. Germline V CDR1 and CDR2: MDHEN, SYDVKM. Trimming removed 5 bases from V and 6 bases from J, with 10 bases in between. The CDR3 DNA is TGTGCCAGCAGTAGGAGGAATCCCGGGGAGCTGTTTTTT. The encoded protein is CASSRRNPGELFF.

The J gene is TRBJ2-5, the V gene TRBV2; 14 nucleotides line up with TRBD2. Per germline, CDR1 SNHLY and CDR2 FYNNEI. V lost 6 bases to trimming and J lost 4 bases; unmatched junction nucleotides: 7. The CDR3 loop spans 16 amino acids. CDR3: CASRPGLAGAGETQYF. The CDR3 nucleotides are TGTGCCAGCAGGCCGGGACTAGCGGGGGCCGGAGAGACCCAGTACTTC. Combining the CDR3 with reference TRBV2 and TRBJ2-5 gives the whole variable domain EPEVTQTPSHQVTQMGQEVILRCVPISNHLYFYWYRQILGQKVEFLVSFYNNEISEKSEIFDDQFSVERPDGSNFTLKIRSTKLEDSAMYFCASRPGLAGAGETQYFGPGTRLLVL.